This T cell receptor (beta chain) was observed in a study of shared clonotypes between healthy human individuals. This table comes from immunoSEQ multiplex PCR, and its TCRdb copy is limited to in-frame clones, with some not included. This repertoire shows approximately 810,000 clones, around 92% found once; its top ten account for approximately 25%. Naive CD8 cells lacked CD45RO and underwent positive selection for CCR7, leaving out terminally differentiated effector memory CD45RA+ cells. In regard to this clone: No antigen is known for it.

General study points: Shared clonotypes across all four donors exceeded non-shared ones in generation probability.

V shed 0 bases and J shed 2 bases, with 5 bases lying between them. In germline, CDR1 is SGHRS, CDR2 YFSETQ. This CDR3 has 13 residues. The sample taken for sequencing was naive CD8+ T cells sorted from blood. This TCR came from a young man in good health. V and J are TRBV5-1 and TRBJ2-5; D is undetermined. The CDR3 sequence: CASSLEVQETQYF. DNA of the CDR3: TGCGCCAGCAGCTTGGAAGTTCAAGAGACCCAGTACTTC.